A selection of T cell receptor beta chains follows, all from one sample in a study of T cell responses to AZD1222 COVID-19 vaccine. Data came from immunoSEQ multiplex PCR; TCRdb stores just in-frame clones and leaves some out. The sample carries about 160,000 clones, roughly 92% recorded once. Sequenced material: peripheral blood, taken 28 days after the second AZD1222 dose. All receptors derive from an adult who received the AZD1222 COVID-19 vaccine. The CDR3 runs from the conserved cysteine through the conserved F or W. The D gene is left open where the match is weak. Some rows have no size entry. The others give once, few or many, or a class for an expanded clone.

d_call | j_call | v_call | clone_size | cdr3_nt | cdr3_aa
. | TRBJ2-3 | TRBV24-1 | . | TGTGCCACCAGTGGCTCAAGGGGCGGGTCCCTGGGTTTGTCGCAGTATTTT | CATSGSRGGSLGLSQYF
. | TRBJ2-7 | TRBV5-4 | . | TGTGCCAGCAGCCCCCGGAGCCCCACCAAATCCCAGTACGAGCAGTACTTC | CASSPRSPTKSQYEQYF
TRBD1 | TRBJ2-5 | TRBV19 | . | TGTGCCAGTAGTACCTTAGGACAGGGGGCAGGGGAGACCCAGTACTTC | CASSTLGQGAGETQYF
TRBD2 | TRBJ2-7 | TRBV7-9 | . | TGTGCCAGCAGCCCTAGCGGGAGTTATATCGAGCAGTACTTC | CASSPSGSYIEQYF
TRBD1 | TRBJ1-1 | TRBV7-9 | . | TGTGCCAGCAGCTTGCCAGGGGGCGAAGCTTTCTTT | CASSLPGGEAFF
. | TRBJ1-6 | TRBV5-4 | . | TGTGCCAGCTTCAGTATGGGGGCGAATTCACCCCTCCACTTT | CASFSMGANSPLHF
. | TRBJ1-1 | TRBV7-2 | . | TGTGCCAGCAGCTCCCGACAGTCCGGCACTGAAGCTTTCTTT | CASSSRQSGTEAFF
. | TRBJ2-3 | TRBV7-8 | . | TGTGCCAGCAGCTCGTACCCGGGCACAGATACGCAGTATTTT | CASSSYPGTDTQYF
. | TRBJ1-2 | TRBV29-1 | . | TGCAGCGTTGAAGCGGAAAGTCCTGGCTACACCTTC | CSVEAESPGYTF
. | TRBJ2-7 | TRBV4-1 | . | TGCGCCAGCAGCCAGCCGCATGAAGAGCGCGAGCAGTACTTC | CASSQPHEEREQYF
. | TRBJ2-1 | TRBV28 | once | TGTGCCAGCAGTACCCGTCGAGGGGGGGTTTCGGATGAGCAGTTCTTC | CASSTRRGGVSDEQFF
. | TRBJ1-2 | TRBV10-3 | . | TGTGCCATCAGTGAGTCTGCCAGGGAGTTGCGTGGCTACACCTTC | CAISESARELRGYTF
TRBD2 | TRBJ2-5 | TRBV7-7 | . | TGTGCCAGCAGCTTAGGGGGGACGGGAGGGCAAGAGACCCAGTACTTC | CASSLGGTGGQETQYF
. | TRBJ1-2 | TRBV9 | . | TGTGCCAGCAGCGTAGCGTCTGACTATGGCTACACCTTC | CASSVASDYGYTF
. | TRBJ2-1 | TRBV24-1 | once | TGTGCCACCAGTGATTTACCCCATGAGCAGTTCTTC | CATSDLPHEQFF
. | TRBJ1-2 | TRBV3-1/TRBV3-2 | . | TGTGCCAGCAGCCAAGATAACAGGCCCTATGGCTACACCTTC | CASSQDNRPYGYTF
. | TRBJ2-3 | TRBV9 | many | TGTGCCAGCAGCGTAGGGTCTGGTAGCGTAGATACGCAGTATTTT | CASSVGSGSVDTQYF
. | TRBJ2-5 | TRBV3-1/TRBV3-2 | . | TGTGCCAGCAGCTTCAGGCGGACAGAACAAGAGACCCAGTACTTC | CASSFRRTEQETQYF
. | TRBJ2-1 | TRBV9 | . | TGTGCCAGCAGCGTAGCTGGAGTGGCGGCCAATGAGCAGTTCTTC | CASSVAGVAANEQFF
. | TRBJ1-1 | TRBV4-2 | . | TGTGCCAGCAGAAATAACAGGGACGAAGCTTTCTTT | CASRNNRDEAFF
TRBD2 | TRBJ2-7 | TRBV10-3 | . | TGTGCCATCAGTGAGTGGACTAGCGGCTCCCCCGAGCAGTACTTC | CAISEWTSGSPEQYF
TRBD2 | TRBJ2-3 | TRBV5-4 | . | TGTGCCAGCAGCTTGGGGACTAGCGGGAGGAGGAGTAGCGATACGCAGTATTTT | CASSLGTSGRRSSDTQYF
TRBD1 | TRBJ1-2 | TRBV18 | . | TGTGCCAGCTCACCCCGGGACAGCAGCTATGGCTACACCTTC | CASSPRDSSYGYTF
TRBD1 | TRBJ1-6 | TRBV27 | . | TGTGCCAGCAGCCTGACAGGGAGGAATAATTCACCCCTCCACTTT | CASSLTGRNNSPLHF
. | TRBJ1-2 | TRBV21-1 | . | TGTGCCAGCAGCAAACCGGGGACCGAAAGGTATGGCTACACCTTC | CASSKPGTERYGYTF
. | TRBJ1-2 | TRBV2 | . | TGTGCCAAAGGGGGATCTCAGGGGTATGGCTACACCTTC | CAKGGSQGYGYTF
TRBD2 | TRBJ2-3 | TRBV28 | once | TGTGCCAGCCGATCCGGGACTAGCATTAGGGAAGATACGCAGTATTTT | CASRSGTSIREDTQYF
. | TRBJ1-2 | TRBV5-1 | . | TGCGCCAGCAGCTTAACGGCGACCAACTATGGCTACACCTTC | CASSLTATNYGYTF
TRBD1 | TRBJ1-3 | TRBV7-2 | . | TGTGCCAGCAGGCCAAGAGACAGGGGCTCTGGAAACACCATATATTTT | CASRPRDRGSGNTIYF
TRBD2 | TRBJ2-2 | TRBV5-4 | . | TGTGCCAGCAGCTTCGGGGGGGGTATGACTAGCGGGATTTCCGGGGAGCTGTTTTTT | CASSFGGGMTSGISGELFF
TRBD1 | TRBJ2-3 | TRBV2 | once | TGTGCCAGCAGCTATCCAGGGGGCCCCACTTCAGATACGCAGTATTTT | CASSYPGGPTSDTQYF
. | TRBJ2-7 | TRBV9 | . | TGTGCCAGCAGCGTAGATGGGACCGGCTACGAGCAGTACTTC | CASSVDGTGYEQYF
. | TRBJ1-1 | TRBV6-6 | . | TGTGCCAGCAGTTACCCACGAGCTTTCTTT | CASSYPRAFF
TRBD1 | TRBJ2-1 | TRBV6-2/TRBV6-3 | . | TGTGCCAGCAGCGGGACAGGCTCCTACAATGAGCAGTTCTTC | CASSGTGSYNEQFF
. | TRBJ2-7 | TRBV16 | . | TGTGCCAGCAGCCAAAGTTGGGGGGCTAGCGAGCAGTACTTC | CASSQSWGASEQYF
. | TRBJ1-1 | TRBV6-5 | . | TGTGCCAGCAGACTCAACACTGAAGCTTTCTTT | CASRLNTEAFF
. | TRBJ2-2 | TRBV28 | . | TGTGCCAGCAGTGGTAGCGGAAACACCGGGGAGCTGTTTTTT | CASSGSGNTGELFF
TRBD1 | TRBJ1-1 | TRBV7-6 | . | TGTGCCAGCAGTCTAGGGGGGCCGGGACAGGGGAACACTGAAGCTTTCTTT | CASSLGGPGQGNTEAFF
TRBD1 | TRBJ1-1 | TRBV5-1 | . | TGCGCCAGCAGCCCGGGACAGGGGGCTGAAGCTTTCTTT | CASSPGQGAEAFF
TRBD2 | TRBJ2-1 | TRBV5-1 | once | TGCGCCAGCAGCGACAGCGGGAGTGGCAATGAGCAGTTCTTC | CASSDSGSGNEQFF
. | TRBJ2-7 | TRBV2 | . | TGTGCCAGCAGTGCGTGGACAACCCTCGAGCAGTACTTC | CASSAWTTLEQYF
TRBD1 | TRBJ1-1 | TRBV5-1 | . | TGCGCCAGCTCTACCCGGACAGGGGTTTCGACTGAAGCTTTCTTT | CASSTRTGVSTEAFF
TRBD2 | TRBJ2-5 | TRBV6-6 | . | TGTGGCTCGACTAGCGGGAGGGCGTCAGAGACCCAGTACTTC | CGSTSGRASETQYF
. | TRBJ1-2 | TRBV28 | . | TGTGCCAGCGTCGCAGGGGACAACTATGGCTACACCTTC | CASVAGDNYGYTF
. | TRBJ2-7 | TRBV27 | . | TGTGCCAGCAGTCTACCGAGAGGGGAGCAGTACTTC | CASSLPRGEQYF
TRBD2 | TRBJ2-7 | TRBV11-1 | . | TGTGCCAGCAGCCATACTAGCGGGAGCCCCTACGAGCAGTACTTC | CASSHTSGSPYEQYF
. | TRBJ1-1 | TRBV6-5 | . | TGTGCCAGCAGGCAAAACACTGAAGCTTTCTTT | CASRQNTEAFF
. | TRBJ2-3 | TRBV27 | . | TGTGCCAGCAGCTTGGACATTACTAGCACAGATACGCAGTATTTT | CASSLDITSTDTQYF
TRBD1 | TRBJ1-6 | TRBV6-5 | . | TGTGCCAGCAGTTACACTCGGGACAGTTTAATTTCACCCCTCCACTTT | CASSYTRDSLISPLHF
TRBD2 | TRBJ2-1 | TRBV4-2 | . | TGTGCCAGCAGCCAAGTCCCGTCCCTAGCGGGATCGTACAATGAGCAGTTCTTC | CASSQVPSLAGSYNEQFF
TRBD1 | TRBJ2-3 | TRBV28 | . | TGTGCCAGCCCGACAGGGAACGATACGCAGTATTTT | CASPTGNDTQYF
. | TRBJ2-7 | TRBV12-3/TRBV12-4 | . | TGTGCCAGCAGCCCCTCGGGCTACGAGCAGTACTTC | CASSPSGYEQYF
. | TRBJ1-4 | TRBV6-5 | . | TGTGCCAGCAGTTACTCGGACGGGACGAGGGAAAAACTGTTTTTT | CASSYSDGTREKLFF
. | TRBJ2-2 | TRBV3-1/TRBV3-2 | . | TGTGCCAGCAGCCGAGTAGGGTCGAACACCGGGGAGCTGTTTTTT | CASSRVGSNTGELFF